These 24 T cell receptor beta chains were all obtained from the same sample, sequenced in a study of patients and donors after allogeneic stem cell transplantation (dated by TCRdb to 2020 to 2021). The library was prepared using RT-PCR. Data came from a NextSeq 550. TCRdb itself trimmed the public reads at Q25 with fastp, ran MiXCR and retained productive beta chains. Rows with a matching CDR3 protein are joined into one entry that keeps the most common DNA and genes. Here the sample has about 960,000 distinct CDR3 sequences; roughly 18% occur a single time. Of the sample, around 6% falls within the top ten clones. Sequencing input: blood, either unsorted or a sorted T cell fraction (not recorded which). The source is a human donor who was either an allogeneic HSCT recipient or a stem cell or donor lymphocyte infusion donor (not recorded which). It is not recorded whose cells these are; they may come from a transplant donor.

This clonotype was counted once. The chain carries TRBV2 and TRBJ2-3; D is ambiguous. The germline CDR1 and CDR2 sequences are SNHLY and FYNNEI. V was cut by 1 base and J by 5 bases, with 4 bases left in between. The CDR3 contains 12 residues. CDR3 sequence: CASSEGEDTQYF. Written as DNA, the CDR3 is TGTGCCAGCAGTGAAGGGGAAGATACGCAGTATTTT.

In this sample, this clonotype turned up a few times. The chain joins TRBV7-3 to TRBJ1-1, with TRBD1 matching 10 bases. The CDR3 sequence is 18 residues long. Looked up from germline, CDR1 is SGHTA and CDR2 is FQGTGA. V was pared by 1 base and J by 0 bases, with 8 bases of the junction left unmatched. The chain's CDR3 is CASSLRTGGYRMNTEAFF. The DNA of the CDR3 is TGTGCCAGCAGCTTAAGGACAGGGGGATACCGAATGAACACTGAAGCTTTCTTT.

This clonotype was counted a few times. The V call is TRBV25-1, the J call TRBJ2-7, with 11 nucleotides matching TRBD1. Germline CDR1 reads MGHDK; CDR2 reads SYGVNS. J gave up 3 bases and V 7 bases, and 8 bases lay outside the gene matches. The CDR3 totals 15 residues. The CDR3 nucleotides read TGTGCCAGCAAGCCGGGACAGGGGGACCTCTACGAGCAGTACTTC. Encoded protein: CASKPGQGDLYEQYF.

There are a few counts of this clonotype. The chain's CDR3 is CASSLTVSFETQYF. The CDR3 nucleotides are TGTGCCAGCAGCTTAACGGTTAGCTTTGAGACCCAGTACTTC. The V and J genes are TRBV7-9 and TRBJ2-5; D ambiguous. V was clipped by 2 bases and J by 5 bases, with 12 bases between them. Germline CDR1 SEHNR, CDR2 FQNEAQ (reference sequence). CDR3 length: 14 amino acids. Full variable domain (outside the CDR3, taken from reference TRBV7-9 and TRBJ2-5): DTGVSQNPRHKITKRGQNVTFRCDPISEHNRLYWYRQTLGQGPEFLTYFQNEAQLEKSRLLSDRFSAERPKGSFSTLEIQRTEQGDSAMYLCASSLTVSFETQYFGPGTRLLVL.

This clonotype turned up a few times. This chain uses TRBV19 with TRBJ1-5; D is undetermined. The germline gives CDR1 LNHDA, CDR2 SQIVND (reference sequence). Trimming cost V 3 bases and J 1 base, with 13 bases left between them. This CDR3 has 16 amino acids. Here the CDR3 reads CASSMGWTASNQPQHF. CDR3 sequence (DNA): TGTGCCAGTAGTATGGGTTGGACGGCCAGCAATCAGCCCCAGCATTTT.

The CDR3 reads CASSYIRDQPQHF. As DNA, the CDR3 is TGTGCCAGCAGTTACATCAGAGATCAGCCCCAGCATTTT. The chain couples TRBV6-6 to TRBJ1-5; D is unresolved. Germline V gene data show CDR1 as MNHNY and CDR2 as SVGAGI (reference sequence). Trimming cost V 2 bases and J 5 bases, with 7 bases left between them. The CDR3 spans 13 residues.

This chain joins TRBV30 and TRBJ2-3, with TRBD2 as a possible D gene (6 bases). CDR3 length equals 14 residues. Per germline, CDR1 GTSNPN and CDR2 SVGIG (reference sequence). V dropped 0 bases and J dropped 0 bases, with 7 bases sitting between them. This CDR3 is CAWSVGGSTDTQYF. Written as DNA, the CDR3 is TGTGCCTGGAGTGTCGGGGGTAGCACAGATACGCAGTATTTT.

This clonotype appeared a few times. The chain employs TRBV11-1 and TRBJ2-7; D call uncertain. The CDR3 sequence is 14 residues long. Germline CDR1 and CDR2: SGHAT and FQDESV (reference sequence). Trimming shortened V by 2 bases and J by 6 bases, and 14 bases separated the two germline ends. CDR3 DNA sequence: TGTGCCAGCAGCTTAATAATGCGGTGGAGCGAGCAGTACTTC. Its translation is CASSLIMRWSEQYF.

Only a few counts were recorded for this clonotype. The J gene is TRBJ2-5, the V gene TRBV20-1; 7 bases fit TRBD2. This CDR3 region has 14 residues. CDR1 DFQATT and CDR2 SNEGSKA come from the germline V gene (reference sequence). V shed 2 bases, J shed 4 bases, and the junction held 7 bases outside the gene matches. CDR3: CSARRRRGTETQYF. CDR3 coding DNA: TGCAGTGCTAGACGTAGGCGGGGGACAGAGACCCAGTACTTC.

In this sample, this clonotype turned up a few times. The chain recombines TRBV12-3 or TRBV12-4 with TRBJ2-3, with D maybe TRBD1 (6 bases). CDR3 length: 15 residues. With 3 bases removed from V and 2 bases from J, the gap between germline ends came to 12 bases. The CDR3 spells CASSFGGHNTDTQYF. The CDR3 bases are TGTGCCAGCAGTTTTGGGGGACATAACACAGATACGCAGTATTTT.

This chain uses TRBV2 with TRBJ1-5, with D possibly being TRBD1 (5 bases). V was pared by 4 bases and J by 12 bases, with 10 bases between. Germline values: CDR1 SNHLY, CDR2 FYNNEI. This CDR3 spans 11 amino acids. CDR3 in DNA: TGTGCCAGCAGTGGACAGAGCCACCAGCATTTT. The encoded protein is CASSGQSHQHF.

This clonotype was seen a handful of times. J is TRBJ2-7 and V is TRBV20-1; 7 positions agree with TRBD2. Germline V gene data show CDR1 as DFQATT and CDR2 as SNEGSKA (reference sequence). Unmatched junction bases numbered 20, after V lost 3 bases and J lost 3 bases. The CDR3 sequence is 18 residues long. The chain's CDR3 is CSASGGGDWSRALYEQYF. Written as DNA, the CDR3 is TGCAGTGCTAGTGGGGGAGGGGATTGGAGCAGGGCTCTCTACGAGCAGTACTTC.

The chain uses TRBV6-5 and TRBJ1-1; possibly TRBD1 for D (6 bases). The germline V and J ends were trimmed by 4 bases and 4 bases, with 16 bases remaining between them. There are 15 residues in the CDR3. Germline CDR1 and CDR2: MNHEY and SVGAGI. The CDR3 spells CASSFPGVQGTEAFF. CDR3 coding DNA: TGTGCCAGCAGTTTCCCAGGGGTTCAGGGCACTGAAGCTTTCTTT.

A few counts support this clonotype. It is unclear where the CDR3 begins or ends on the DNA, so no DNA is shown, and the CDR3 is as TCRdb lists it. The V gene is TRBV9, the J gene TRBJ1-1; the D call in the table, TRBD1, was not verified against the DNA. Termini included, the CDR3 measures 15 amino acids. The germline V gene has CDR1 SGDLS and CDR2 YYNGEE. CDR3 residues: CASSVVGQGASAVFF.

The chain links TRBV5-1 to TRBJ2-1; D is perhaps TRBD2 (6 bases). The CDR3 consists of 14 residues. Trimming took off 4 bases at V and 5 bases at J, with 13 bases between the two ends. Germline CDR1 and CDR2: SGHRS and YFSETQ. The CDR3 region is CASSREWGDNEQFF. CDR3 bases: TGCGCCAGCAGCCGGGAGTGGGGGGACAATGAGCAGTTCTTC. The full variable domain, completed using reference TRBV5-1 and TRBJ2-1, is KAGVTQTPRYLIKTRGQQVTLSCSPISGHRSVSWYQQTPGQGLQFLFEYFSETQRNKGNFPGRFSGRQFSNSRSEMNVSTLELGDSALYLCASSREWGDNEQFFGPGTRLTVL.

The chain uses TRBV3-1 and TRBJ2-2; 11 bases line up with TRBD2. After removal of 4 bases from V and 4 bases from J, the junction contained 14 bases not matched to a gene. Germline assignment: CDR1 LGHDT and CDR2 YNNKEL (reference sequence). The CDR3 spans 19 residues. CDR3 sequence reads: CASSPTPRLAGLGTGELFF. As DNA, the CDR3 is TGTGCCAGCAGCCCTACTCCGCGACTAGCGGGACTAGGCACCGGGGAGCTGTTTTTT.

A few counts support this clonotype. This chain links TRBV11-1 with TRBJ1-1; unclear D gene. The CDR3 covers 13 residues. Germline V lookup: CDR1 SGHAT, CDR2 FQDESV (reference sequence). Trimming removed 5 bases from V and 7 bases from J, with 14 bases in between. The CDR3 DNA follows: TGTGCCAGCAGCCCCGGACGGCCGCGTGAAGCTTTCTTT. Its translation is CASSPGRPREAFF.

The chain employs TRBV29-1 and TRBJ2-5; D is undetermined. CDR1 and CDR2 (germline): SQVTM, ANQGSEA. The ends were cut back, 4 bases at V and 0 bases at J, with 9 bases in the middle. This CDR3 is built from 13 residues. CDR3 sequence: CSVVRSDQETQYF. In DNA, the CDR3 is TGCAGCGTTGTTAGGTCAGACCAAGAGACCCAGTACTTC.

Comments on this clonotype: The junction departs from the called germline gene at one end, perhaps through a read error. V usage is TRBV24-1 and J usage is TRBJ2-2; 8 positions match TRBD1. Germline CDR1 is KGHDR and CDR2 is SFDVKD. The CDR3 spans 17 residues. The CDR3 DNA reads TGTGCCACCGGTGATTTTTCTGGGACAGGGAACACCGGGGAGCTGTTTTTT. It is translated as CATGDFSGTGNTGELFF.

This clonotype was detected only a few times. The J gene is TRBJ1-4, the V gene TRBV6-1; D unresolved. Between the trimmed V and J ends, which lost 5 bases and 13 bases, there was a span of 20 bases. Germline V gene data show CDR1 as MNHNS and CDR2 as SASEGT. CDR3 length equals 14 residues. CDR3: CASSPISPPRGLFF. DNA of the CDR3: TGTGCCAGCAGTCCAATATCCCCCCCAAGAGGACTGTTTTTT.

This clonotype was counted between two and nine times. V gene TRBV6-1 combines with J gene TRBJ1-4, with D tentatively TRBD1 (6 bases). From germline, CDR1 is MNHNS and CDR2 SASEGT. CDR3 length: 16 amino acids. Trimming took off 6 bases at V and 4 bases at J, with 18 bases between the two ends. DNA for the CDR3: TGTGCCAGCAGACCAGGCCCAGGGGTTGTTAATGAAAAACTGTTTTTT. Translated, it gives CASRPGPGVVNEKLFF.

This chain uses TRBV6-5 with TRBJ1-2; D unclear. The CDR3 covers 15 residues. Germline V lookup: CDR1 MNHEY, CDR2 SVGAGI. Trimming took off 0 bases at V and 0 bases at J, with 8 bases between the two ends. The chain's CDR3 is CASSYSGSANYGYTF. Written as DNA, the CDR3 is TGTGCCAGCAGTTACTCCGGCAGCGCTAACTATGGCTACACCTTC.

V gene TRBV12-3 or TRBV12-4 combines with J gene TRBJ1-2; D is perhaps TRBD1 (5 bases). This CDR3 comprises 14 residues. The V end lost 2 bases, the J end lost 7 bases, and 14 bases lay between the germline ends. In nucleotides, the CDR3 is TGTGCCAGCAGTTTACGCCAGGGCACGTTTGGCTACACCTTC. The encoded protein is CASSLRQGTFGYTF.

This sequence joins TRBV7-8 and TRBJ2-7; no definite D call. Deletions cut 5 bases from V and 2 bases from J, with 16 bases between. This CDR3 has 15 amino acids. Germline assignment: CDR1 SGHVS and CDR2 FQNEAQ. CDR3: CASSASRRVAYEQYF. Here the CDR3 DNA reads TGTGCCAGCAGCGCTTCTAGACGTGTGGCCTACGAGCAGTACTTC.